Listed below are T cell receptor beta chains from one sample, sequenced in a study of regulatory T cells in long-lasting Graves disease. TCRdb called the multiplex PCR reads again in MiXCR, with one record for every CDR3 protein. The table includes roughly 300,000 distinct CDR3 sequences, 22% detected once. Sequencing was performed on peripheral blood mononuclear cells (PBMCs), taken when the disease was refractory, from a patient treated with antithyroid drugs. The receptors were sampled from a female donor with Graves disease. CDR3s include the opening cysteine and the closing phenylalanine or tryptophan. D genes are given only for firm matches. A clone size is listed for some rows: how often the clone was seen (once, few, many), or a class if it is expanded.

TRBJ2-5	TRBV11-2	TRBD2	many	TGTGCCAGCAGCCCGACGGCGGGAGTGGGAGAGACCCAGTACTTC	CASSPTAGVGETQYF
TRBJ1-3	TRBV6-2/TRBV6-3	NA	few	TGTGCCAGCAGTTACTTGGGGGGCCCCGGGGACACCATATATTTT	CASSYLGGPGDTIYF
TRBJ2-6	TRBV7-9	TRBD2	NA	TGTGCCAGCAGCGACATAGCGGGAGATACCTCTGGGGCCAACGTCCTGACTTTC	CASSDIAGDTSGANVLTF
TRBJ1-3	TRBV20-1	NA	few	TGCAGTGCTAGAGCGCATCTCTCTGGAAACACCATATATTTT	CSARAHLSGNTIYF
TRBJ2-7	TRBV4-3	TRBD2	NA	TGCGCCAGCAGCCACAGCGGGAGGTTTATAGGGGAGCAGTACTTC	CASSHSGRFIGEQYF
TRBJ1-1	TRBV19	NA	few	TGTGCCAGTAGTATCCCAGCACAGAACACTGAAGCTTTCTTT	CASSIPAQNTEAFF
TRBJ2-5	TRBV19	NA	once	TGTGCCAGTAGTAGACACCACCAAGAGACCCAGTACTTC	CASSRHHQETQYF
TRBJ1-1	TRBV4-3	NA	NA	TGCGCCAGCAGCCAAGATCGTTCCCTACCTGAAGCTTTCTTT	CASSQDRSLPEAFF
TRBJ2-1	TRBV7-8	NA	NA	TGTGCCAGCAGCTTAGTCGCCCGCGATGAGCAGTTCTTC	CASSLVARDEQFF
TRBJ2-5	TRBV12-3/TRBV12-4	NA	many	TGTGCCAGCAGGCCCAGGGAGTACCAAGAGACCCAGTACTTC	CASRPREYQETQYF
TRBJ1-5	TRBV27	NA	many	TGTGCCAGCAGTTTCGCAGTGGACCAGCCCCAGCATTTT	CASSFAVDQPQHF
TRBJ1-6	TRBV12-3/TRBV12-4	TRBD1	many	TGTGCCAGCAGTCGACAGGGGGCTTCACCCCTCCACTTT	CASSRQGASPLHF
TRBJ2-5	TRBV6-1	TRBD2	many	TGTGCCAGCAGCTTGGGAGGGCAAGGGACCCAGTACTTC	CASSLGGQGTQYF
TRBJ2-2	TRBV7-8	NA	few	TGTGCCAGCAGCCAGGACCCCAGACGGCAAGAGAACACCGGGGAGCTGTTTTTT	CASSQDPRRQENTGELFF
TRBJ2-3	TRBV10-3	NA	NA	TGTGCCATCAGTGAGTCGTCAGCGCCTGGCACAGATACGCAGTATTTT	CAISESSAPGTDTQYF
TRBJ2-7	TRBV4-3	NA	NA	TGCGCCAGCAGCCAAGAACGGGTAGGAGGGAGCTGGGACTACGAGCAGTACTTC	CASSQERVGGSWDYEQYF
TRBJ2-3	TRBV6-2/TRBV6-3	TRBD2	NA	TGTGCCAGCACCCCGGGACTAGCGGGGACCACAGATACGCAGTATTTT	CASTPGLAGTTDTQYF
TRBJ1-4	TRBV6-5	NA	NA	TGTGCCAGCAGTTACGTTGGAGACAAGGATGAAAAACTGTTTTTT	CASSYVGDKDEKLFF
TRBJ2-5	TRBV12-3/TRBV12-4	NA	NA	TGTGCCAGCAGTTTTGTGTACCCCACAGGAGAGACCCAGTACTTC	CASSFVYPTGETQYF
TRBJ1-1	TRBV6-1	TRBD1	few	TGTGCCAGCAGACTCGGACAGGACAACACTGAAGCTTTCTTT	CASRLGQDNTEAFF
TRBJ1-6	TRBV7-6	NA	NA	TGTGCCAGCAGCTTAGAGGGCGCCTCACCCCTCCACTTT	CASSLEGASPLHF
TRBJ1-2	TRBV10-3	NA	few	TGTGCCATCGGGGCAGGGCCCGACTATGGCTACACCTTC	CAIGAGPDYGYTF
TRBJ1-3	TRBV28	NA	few	TGTGCCAGCACGCCTGGATTCTCTGGAAACACCATATATTTT	CASTPGFSGNTIYF
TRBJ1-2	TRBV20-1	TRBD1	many	TGCAGTGCTAGAAGGGACAGTGAGAACCCCGACTATGGCTACACCTTC	CSARRDSENPDYGYTF
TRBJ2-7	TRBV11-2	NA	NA	TGTGCCAGCAGCGGGCGGCAAGGGAACCCCTACGAGCAGTACTTC	CASSGRQGNPYEQYF
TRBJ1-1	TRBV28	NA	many	TGTGCCAGCCCACCGTCCGGGGGGAACACTGAAGCTTTCTTT	CASPPSGGNTEAFF
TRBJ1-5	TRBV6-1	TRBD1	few	TGTGCCAGCAGTGGAACAGGGGCCGAGCCCCAGCATTTT	CASSGTGAEPQHF
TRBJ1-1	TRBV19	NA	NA	TGTGCCAGTAGTATAGATCGAGTGTCTGACACTGAAGCTTTCTTT	CASSIDRVSDTEAFF
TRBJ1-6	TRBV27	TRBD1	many	TGTGCCAGCAGGCCGGGGACAGTTATTGATTCACCCCTCCACTTT	CASRPGTVIDSPLHF
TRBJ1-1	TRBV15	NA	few	TGTGCCACCACCCCACAGGAGGGGATTGGGGTTTTTGTGAACACTGAAGCTTTCTTT	CATTPQEGIGVFVNTEAFF
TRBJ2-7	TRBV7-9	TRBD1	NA	TGTGCCAGCAGCTTGGGGACAGCGCTCTACGAGCAGTACTTC	CASSLGTALYEQYF
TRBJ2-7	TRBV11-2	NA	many	TGTGCCAGCAGCTTAGATAGGGAATCAATTGCGGCTCACGAGCAGTACTTC	CASSLDRESIAAHEQYF
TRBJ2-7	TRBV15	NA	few	TGTGCCACCAGCAGAGGTCCCACGTCGGGGGTCAACGTGCAGTACTTC	CATSRGPTSGVNVQYF
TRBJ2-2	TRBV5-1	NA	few	TGCGCCAGCACCCGGCGGGACAGCCTAACCGGGGAGCTGTTTTTT	CASTRRDSLTGELFF
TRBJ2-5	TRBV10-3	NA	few	TGTGCCATCAGTGGGGAACTGGGGACCCAGTACTTC	CAISGELGTQYF
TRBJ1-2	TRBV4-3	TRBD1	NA	TGCGCCAGCAGCCAAGACACGGACAGGGAGCAAGGCTACACCTTC	CASSQDTDREQGYTF
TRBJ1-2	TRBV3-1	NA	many	TGTGCCAGCAGCCAAGGGACAGAGACATTCTACACCTTC	CASSQGTETFYTF
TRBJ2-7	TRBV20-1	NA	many	TGCAGTGCTAGATCAGCCCGCTACGAGCAGTACTTC	CSARSARYEQYF
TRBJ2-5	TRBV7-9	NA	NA	TGTGCCAGCAGCGAAAGGAGGGGCCCGGGCGGGGAGACCCAGTACTTC	CASSERRGPGGETQYF
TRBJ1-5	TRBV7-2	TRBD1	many	TGTGCCAGCAGCGTACCGGGACAGGGTAGTCAGCCCCAGCATTTT	CASSVPGQGSQPQHF
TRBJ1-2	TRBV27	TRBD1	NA	TGTGCCAGCAGTCCAGACAGGGATGGCGGCTACACCTTC	CASSPDRDGGYTF
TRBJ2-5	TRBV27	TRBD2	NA	TGTGCCAGCAGCTTTAACTCCGGGACTAGCGGAGAGACCCAGTACTTC	CASSFNSGTSGETQYF